The next 27 T cell receptor beta chains were all read from a single sample in a study of CD8 T cells in ankylosing spondylitis. TCRdb re-derived calls from the 5' RACE reads in MiXCR, one entry per CDR3 protein. The data contain 300,000 to 400,000 distinct CDR3 sequences, 20% of them singletons. Source material: blood, either unsorted or a sorted T cell fraction (not recorded which). Receptor source: a male donor with ankylosing spondylitis or in good health (not recorded which).

This clonotype was observed a few times. The V call is TRBV5-1, the J call TRBJ2-5; 9 bases align to TRBD1. The CDR3 is made up of 14 amino acids. Germline lookup yields CDR1 SGHRS and CDR2 YFSETQ. The V segment lost 5 bases and the J segment 3 bases; nucleotides outside the gene matches: 5. The chain's CDR3 is CASREGQGEETQYF. The CDR3 nucleotides read TGCGCCAGCAGGGAGGGACAGGGCGAAGAGACCCAGTACTTC. Full variable domain (missing parts from reference TRBV5-1 and TRBJ2-5): KAGVTQTPRYLIKTRGQQVTLSCSPISGHRSVSWYQQTPGQGLQFLFEYFSETQRNKGNFPGRFSGRQFSNSRSEMNVSTLELGDSALYLCASREGQGEETQYFGPGTRLLVL.

The chain is built from TRBV2 and TRBJ2-7, with TRBD1 matching over 10 bases. V dropped 3 bases and J dropped 5; count of bases not matched to a gene: 7. Germline V gives CDR1 SNHLY, CDR2 FYNNEI. The CDR3 extends over 15 amino acids. This CDR3 reads CASSDRGQGDDEQYF. Written as DNA, the CDR3 is TGTGCCAGCAGTGATAGAGGACAGGGGGACGACGAGCAGTACTTC.

There are a few counts of this clonotype. The chain is built from TRBV15 and TRBJ2-5; possibly TRBD2 for D (5 bases). CDR1 and CDR2 (germline): LNHNV, YYDKDF (reference sequence). There are 14 residues in the CDR3. Trimming shortened V by 5 bases and J by 2 bases, and 12 bases separated the two germline ends. The CDR3 sequence is CATSRGETQETQYF. The CDR3 DNA reads TGTGCCACCAGCCGGGGTGAGACACAAGAGACCCAGTACTTC.

This clonotype was picked up a small number of times. This CDR3 is CSVVGWLIRPYEQYF. CDR3 DNA sequence: TGCAGCGTTGTAGGGTGGTTAATAAGACCCTACGAGCAGTACTTC. The chain has TRBV29-1 and TRBJ2-7; D gene unclear. This CDR3 comprises 15 residues. Trimming left V 4 bases short and J 2 bases short, with 18 bases between. Germline CDR1 SQVTM, CDR2 ANQGSEA.

At least ten counts were recorded for this clonotype. This chain links TRBV10-3 with TRBJ2-5; D uncertain. Trimming removed 2 bases from V and 3 bases from J, with 10 bases in between. The CDR3 sequence is 14 residues long. Germline CDR1 is ENHRY and CDR2 is SYGVKD. For the CDR3, the DNA is TGTGCCATCAGTGAGGAGCTGATAGAAGAGACCCAGTACTTC. This gives the protein CAISEELIEETQYF.

This clonotype was observed many times. This sequence joins TRBV12-3 or TRBV12-4 and TRBJ2-7; TRBD2 matches 12 bases. The junction had 4 bases not matched to a gene; V was cut back by 3 bases and J by 7 bases. The CDR3 is made up of 14 amino acids. CDR3 sequence (DNA): TGTGCCAGCAGTTTGCTAGCGGGGGGGCGAGAGCAGTACTTC. It translates to CASSLLAGGREQYF.

The rearrangement joins TRBV29-1 to TRBJ2-2; D call uncertain. The CDR3 has 12 amino acids. The V end lost 7 bases, the J end lost 6 bases, and 12 bases lay between the germline ends. CDR1 and CDR2 (germline): SQVTM, ANQGSEA. This CDR3 reads CSAHKGSGELFF. Written as DNA, the CDR3 is TGCAGCGCCCACAAGGGTTCCGGGGAGCTGTTTTTT.

The chain is built from TRBV7-8 and TRBJ2-7; TRBD1 aligns across 7 bases. The CDR3 contains 16 residues. Looked up from germline, CDR1 is SGHVS and CDR2 is FQNEAQ. The V gene end was trimmed by 5 bases and the J gene end by 1 base; junction bases not matched to a gene: 11. The CDR3 protein is CASSGTPGTASYEQYF. The CDR3 coding sequence is TGTGCCAGCAGCGGCACTCCGGGGACAGCATCCTACGAGCAGTACTTC. The full variable domain, its missing parts supplied by reference TRBV7-8 and TRBJ2-7, is GAGVSQSPRYKVAKRGQDVALRCDPISGHVSLFWYQQALGQGPEFLTYFQNEAQLDKSGLPSDRFFAERPEGSVSTLKIQRTQQEDSAVYLCASSGTPGTASYEQYFGPGTRLTVT.

This clonotype was picked up many times. The chain combines TRBV12-3 or TRBV12-4 with TRBJ2-1, with D uncertain. The V end was cut by 6 bases, the J end by 4 bases, with 13 bases between. The CDR3 consists of 14 residues. The CDR3 DNA is TGTGCCAGCAGCCCTGGGTTAGCATACAATGAGCAGTTCTTC. Its protein product is CASSPGLAYNEQFF.

In this sample, this clonotype turned up a few times. The chain employs TRBV20-1 and TRBJ2-5; D gene uncertain. CDR1 is DFQATT, CDR2 SNEGSKA, per germline (reference sequence). This CDR3 region has 13 residues. The germline V and J ends were trimmed by 0 bases and 5 bases, with 10 bases remaining between them. The CDR3 reads CSARDGNSETQYF. CDR3 in DNA: TGCAGTGCTAGAGATGGCAACAGCGAGACCCAGTACTTC.

The chain joins TRBV9 to TRBJ2-6, with D hard to call. Germline V gene sequence: CDR1 SGDLS, CDR2 YYNGEE. V lost 4 bases and J lost 2, with 7 bases in between. CDR3 size: 14 residues. The CDR3: CASSRGTGANVLTF. The CDR3 DNA reads TGTGCCAGCAGCCGCGGAACTGGGGCCAACGTCCTGACTTTC.

This clonotype was seen only a few times. The V gene is TRBV28, the J gene TRBJ2-7, with TRBD1 matching over 9 bases. Germline-derived CDR1 and CDR2 are MDHEN and SYDVKM. This CDR3 is built from 15 residues. V shed 5 bases, J shed 0 bases, and the junction held 5 bases outside the gene matches. The CDR3 protein is CASSLGQGLSYEQYF. CDR3 coding DNA: TGTGCCAGCAGTCTAGGACAGGGGCTCTCCTACGAGCAGTACTTC. The variable domain in full, with the rest retrieved from reference TRBV28 and TRBJ2-7, is DVKVTQSSRYLVKRTGEKVFLECVQDMDHENMFWYRQDPGLGLRLIYFSYDVKMKEKGDIPEGYSVSREKKERFSLILESASTNQTSMYLCASSLGQGLSYEQYFGPGTRLTVT.

The CDR3 bases are TGTGCCAGCACCCCCGTGGAGGGGTCCCACAATGAGCAGTTCTTC. Translation gives CASTPVEGSHNEQFF. The chain has TRBV12-3 or TRBV12-4 and TRBJ2-1; D perhaps matches TRBD2 (6 bases). This CDR3 has 15 residues. Trimming took off 7 bases at V and 5 bases at J, with 18 bases between the two ends.

This clonotype was recorded a few times. The gene calls are TRBV27 and TRBJ2-7, with D hard to call. The CDR3 is 11 residues long. Germline V gene sequence: CDR1 MNHEY, CDR2 SMNVEV (reference sequence). Between the trimmed V and J ends, which lost 10 bases and 5 bases, there was a span of 12 bases. The CDR3 loop reads CATKGPNEQYF. Here the CDR3 DNA reads TGTGCCACGAAGGGCCCCAACGAGCAGTACTTC.

This clonotype was counted between two and nine times. This chain connects TRBV12-3 or TRBV12-4 to TRBJ2-4; D may correspond to TRBD1 or TRBD2 (5 bases each). The CDR3 has 13 amino acids. V was cut by 3 bases and J by 3 bases, with 6 bases left in between. CDR3: CASSFGGKNIQYF. The CDR3 DNA sequence: TGTGCCAGCAGTTTTGGGGGCAAAAACATTCAGTACTTC.

This clonotype was counted a few times. The chain couples TRBV30 to TRBJ2-7; the match to TRBD2 covers 8 bases. The CDR3 contains 14 residues. J gave up 0 bases and V 0 bases, and 1 base lay outside the gene matches. CDR1 and CDR2 from the germline V gene are GTSNPN and SVGIG (reference sequence). CDR3 DNA: TGTGCCTGGAGTGTTAGCGGGGTCTCCTACGAGCAGTACTTC. This translates into CAWSVSGVSYEQYF.

The CDR3 DNA follows: TGTGCCACCAGCAGAGACCAGACAGTCCAAGAGACCCAGTACTTC. It codes for CATSRDQTVQETQYF. The chain joins TRBV15 to TRBJ2-5, with a possible D match to TRBD1 (5 bases). Germline CDR1 and CDR2: LNHNV and YYDKDF (reference sequence). The CDR3 is 15 amino acids. Trimming took 0 bases from V and 1 from J, leaving 9 bases between them.

The V call is TRBV12-3 or TRBV12-4, the J call TRBJ2-2, with D uncertain. This CDR3 has 15 residues. Between the trimmed V and J ends, which lost 3 bases and 3 bases, there was a span of 11 bases. CDR3: CASSFMGSDTGELFF. In nucleotides, the CDR3 is TGTGCCAGCAGTTTTATGGGGTCGGACACCGGGGAGCTGTTTTTT.

This clonotype was seen a handful of times. This chain joins TRBV14 and TRBJ2-3, with unresolved D. Germline CDR1 SGHDN, CDR2 FVKESK. The CDR3 runs 14 residues. V was pared by 4 bases and J by 3 bases, with 11 bases between. CDR3 sequence reads: CASSPTLETDTQYF. The CDR3, as DNA: TGTGCCAGCAGCCCGACCTTAGAGACAGATACGCAGTATTTT.

A few counts support this clonotype. CDR3 nucleotides: TGTGCCAGCAGGATGGGACAGGGGAAAGAGACCCAGTACTTC. Its protein product is CASRMGQGKETQYF. This chain joins TRBV6-1 and TRBJ2-5, with 10 bases fitting TRBD1. V was pared by 6 bases and J by 3 bases, with 4 bases of the junction left unmatched. Germline V gene sequence: CDR1 MNHNS, CDR2 SASEGT. The CDR3 consists of 14 residues.

This rearrangement joins TRBV5-6 to TRBJ2-2; TRBD1 might be the D (5 bases). From germline, CDR1 is SGHDT and CDR2 YYEEEE. CDR3 length equals 16 residues. V lost 3 bases to trimming and J lost 0 bases, with 12 bases between them. The DNA for the CDR3 is TGTGCCAGCAGCTCCCCCCCGACAGCGAACACCGGGGAGCTGTTTTTT. Encoded protein: CASSSPPTANTGELFF.

This clonotype has just a few counts. CDR3 DNA sequence: TGTGCCAGCAGCCATCTTTCTGACAGGGCGTACGAGCAGTACTTC. Amino acids: CASSHLSDRAYEQYF. The chain uses TRBV3-1 and TRBJ2-7; 7 bases align to TRBD1. V lost 3 bases to trimming and J lost 4 bases; unmatched junction nucleotides: 9. Germline V gene lookup returns CDR1 LGHDT and CDR2 YNNKEL (reference sequence). The CDR3 runs 15 residues.

This clonotype has a count of ten or more. The chain recombines TRBV12-3 or TRBV12-4 with TRBJ2-1, with D tentatively TRBD1 (6 bases). The V and J ends lost 1 base and 5 bases respectively, with 6 bases between them. The CDR3 consists of 13 residues. The CDR3 is CASSLGQDNEQFF. The CDR3 DNA reads TGTGCCAGCAGTTTAGGACAGGACAATGAGCAGTTCTTC.

The chain recombines TRBV11-2 with TRBJ2-5; no firm D call. Trimming cost V 0 bases and J 2 bases, with 7 bases left between them. CDR1 is SGHAT, CDR2 FQNNGV, per germline. This CDR3 has 14 residues. CDR3 loop: CASSLDPNQETQYF. CDR3 nucleotides: TGTGCCAGCAGCTTAGATCCAAATCAAGAGACCCAGTACTTC.

The chain is built from TRBV6-5 and TRBJ2-4; 9 bases align to TRBD1. This CDR3 is 17 amino acids long. The germline V gene has CDR1 MNHEY and CDR2 SVGAGI. The V and J ends lost 4 bases and 3 bases, in that order; junction bases with no gene match: 10. CDR3 loop: CASSSNTGGRGKNIQYF. The CDR3 DNA reads as TGTGCCAGCAGTTCCAACACAGGGGGCAGGGGCAAAAACATTCAGTACTTC.

The J gene is TRBJ2-1, the V gene TRBV27; 9 bases are a match to TRBD2. Germline CDR1 reads MNHEY; CDR2 reads SMNVEV (reference sequence). This CDR3 has 15 residues. V was pared by 2 bases and J by 6 bases, with 5 bases of the junction left unmatched. CDR3 DNA: TGTGCCAGCAGTTTAAGCGGGGGGCGTCTCAATGAGCAGTTCTTC. Amino acids: CASSLSGGRLNEQFF.

In this sample, this clonotype turned up a few times. The V and J genes are TRBV20-1 and TRBJ2-7; 12 bases match TRBD2. This CDR3 contains 16 residues. The germline V gene encodes CDR1 DFQATT and CDR2 SNEGSKA (reference sequence). With V trimmed by 5 bases and J by 2 bases, 10 bases remained unmatched. CDR3 bases: TGCAGTGCTTCGACACGAACTAGCGGGGGGACCTACGAGCAGTACTTC. As protein: CSASTRTSGGTYEQYF.